The rows below give T cell receptor beta chains drawn from one sample of a study of cytomegalovirus exposure and HLA in healthy donors. Profiled with immunoSEQ multiplex PCR; TCRdb holds only in-frame clones, not every one. This table holds over 150,000 clones, around 79% found once. Sequencing was performed on PBMCs. The origin of the receptors is a man aged 18 to 30 in good health and CMV-seronegative. Each CDR3 is given with its conserved first and last residue. D genes are given only for firm matches. Some rows have no size entry. The others give once, few or many, or a class for an expanded clone.

d_gene	v_gene	j_gene	abundance	CDR3aa	CDR3nt
.	TRBV30	TRBJ1-2	.	CAWSVHPPNYGYTF	TGTGCCTGGAGTGTTCATCCCCCTAACTATGGCTACACCTTC
.	TRBV30	TRBJ1-6	.	CARSAGGSPLHF	TGTGCCCGGTCAGCCGGGGGTTCACCCCTCCACTTT
.	TRBV28	TRBJ1-4	.	CASSEPGQKNEKLFF	TGTGCCAGCAGTGAACCGGGACAAAAAAATGAAAAACTGTTTTTT
.	TRBV5-1	TRBJ1-4	few	CASSLGDWANEKLFF	TGCGCCAGCAGCTTGGGGGACTGGGCAAATGAAAAACTGTTTTTT
TRBD1	TRBV2	TRBJ1-6	.	CASSELLGRGFSYNSPLHF	TGTGCCAGCAGTGAGCTCCTTGGCAGGGGGTTCTCCTATAATTCACCCCTCCACTTT
.	TRBV7-2	TRBJ2-4	.	CASAGGRREVGSQYF	TGTGCCAGCGCCGGGGGTCGCAGGGAAGTTGGCAGTCAGTACTTC
TRBD2	TRBV11-2	TRBJ2-3	.	CASSLDGGYTDTQYF	TGTGCCAGCAGCTTAGACGGGGGGTACACAGATACGCAGTATTTT
.	TRBV13	TRBJ2-1	.	CASSLGGDEQFF	TGTGCCAGCAGCTTAGGGGGCGATGAGCAGTTCTTC
.	TRBV10-2	TRBJ2-1	.	CASSEPGNEQFF	TGCGCCAGCAGTGAACCAGGGAATGAGCAGTTCTTC
.	TRBV30	TRBJ2-6	once	CAWTVSGANGLTF	TGTGCCTGGACGGTCTCTGGGGCCAACGGCCTGACTTTC
TRBD1	TRBV27	TRBJ2-7	.	CASSRDRADEQYF	TGTGCCAGCAGTAGGGACAGGGCGGACGAGCAGTACTTC
.	TRBV6-6	TRBJ2-3	.	CASSYSTLSDTQYF	TGTGCCAGCAGTTACTCGACTCTCTCGGATACGCAGTATTTT
.	TRBV6-5	TRBJ2-1	.	CASRPLGDNEQFF	TGTGCCAGCAGACCCCTCGGGGACAATGAGCAGTTCTTC
.	TRBV5-8	TRBJ1-5	few	CASGAGYSNQPQHF	TGTGCCAGCGGGGCAGGGTATAGCAATCAGCCCCAGCATTTT
.	TRBV6-5	TRBJ1-2	once	CATKRGSPNYGYTF	TGTGCCACCAAAAGGGGGTCCCCTAACTATGGCTACACCTTC
.	TRBV5-1	TRBJ2-1	.	CASSLLWTVNNEQFF	TGCGCCAGCAGCTTGTTATGGACAGTCAACAATGAGCAGTTCTTC
TRBD1	TRBV29-1	TRBJ2-4	.	CSVGQGLGIQYF	TGCAGCGTTGGACAGGGCCTGGGCATTCAGTACTTC
TRBD1	TRBV6-1	TRBJ1-6	once	CASSQDRVVGSPLHF	TGTGCCAGCAGTCAGGACAGGGTGGTTGGGTCACCCCTCCACTTT
TRBD2	TRBV11-2	TRBJ2-2	.	CASSLGRRTSGGAVGELFF	TGTGCCAGCAGCTTAGGCCGGCGGACTAGCGGGGGGGCTGTCGGGGAGCTGTTTTTT
.	TRBV5-4	TRBJ2-3	.	CASSGGYTDTQYF	TGTGCCAGCAGCGGGGGCTACACAGATACGCAGTATTTT
.	TRBV6-1	TRBJ1-6	.	CAPRGFSPLHF	TGTGCCCCAAGGGGATTTTCGCCCCTCCACTTT
TRBD2	TRBV7-8	TRBJ2-3	.	CASSFPSGVRTDTQYF	TGTGCCAGCAGCTTCCCAAGCGGGGTTCGCACAGATACGCAGTATTTT
.	TRBV10-3	TRBJ1-2	.	CAISEVPGTNYGYTF	TGTGCCATCAGTGAAGTGCCAGGGACTAACTATGGCTACACCTTC
TRBD1	TRBV5-1	TRBJ2-5	.	CASSSGQEETQYF	TGCGCCAGCAGCTCCGGACAGGAAGAGACCCAGTACTTC
TRBD1	TRBV10-3	TRBJ2-6	.	CAINPGQGAYGANVLTF	TGTGCCATCAACCCGGGACAGGGGGCTTATGGGGCCAACGTCCTGACTTTC
TRBD2	TRBV7-2	TRBJ2-3	.	CASSSGTSRTDTQYF	TGTGCCAGCAGCTCCGGGACTAGCCGCACAGATACGCAGTATTTT
TRBD2	TRBV2	TRBJ2-3	once	CASTLADTDTQYF	TGTGCCAGCACGCTAGCGGATACAGATACGCAGTATTTT
.	TRBV6-1	TRBJ1-1	few	CASSEATTWNTEAFF	TGTGCCAGCAGTGAAGCAACTACATGGAACACTGAAGCTTTCTTT
TRBD1	TRBV6-1	TRBJ1-1	.	CASSLQTGGITEAFF	TGTGCCAGCAGTCTCCAGACAGGGGGGATCACTGAAGCTTTCTTT
TRBD1	TRBV5-1	TRBJ2-5	.	CASSEGQGAETQYF	TGCGCCAGCAGCGAAGGACAGGGCGCGGAGACCCAGTACTTC
.	TRBV30	TRBJ2-1	.	CACGDYNEQFF	TGTGCCTGCGGGGACTACAATGAGCAGTTCTTC
TRBD1	TRBV27	TRBJ1-1	once	CASSLWGSTGVKSEAFF	TGTGCCAGCAGTTTATGGGGGTCGACAGGGGTGAAATCTGAAGCTTTCTTT
.	TRBV7-9	TRBJ1-1	.	CASSVGQLPGAFF	TGTGCCAGCAGCGTGGGTCAGCTCCCAGGAGCTTTCTTT
TRBD2	TRBV7-8	TRBJ2-2	few	CASSSRGGPNTGELFF	TGTGCCAGCAGCTCCCGGGGGGGCCCGAACACCGGGGAGCTGTTTTTT
.	TRBV5-1	TRBJ1-5	.	CASSLGAGGGQPQHF	TGCGCCAGCAGCTTGGGGGCGGGGGGCGGGCAGCCCCAGCATTTT
.	TRBV5-1	TRBJ1-1	once	CASSLGQLNAEAFF	TGCGCCAGCAGCTTGGGCCAGTTGAACGCTGAAGCTTTCTTT
TRBD1	TRBV6-6	TRBJ2-7	.	CASSLGTAYEQYF	TGTGCCAGCAGTCTCGGGACAGCCTACGAGCAGTACTTC
TRBD2	TRBV5-4	TRBJ2-3	.	CASSMGLAVSTDTQYF	TGTGCCAGCAGCATGGGACTAGCGGTTAGCACAGATACGCAGTATTTT
.	TRBV10-2	TRBJ1-2	.	CASTQGSNYGYTF	TGCGCCAGCACACAGGGATCAAACTATGGCTACACCTTC
.	TRBV6-1	TRBJ1-3	.	CASNGQPHSGNTIYF	TGTGCCAGTAACGGACAGCCCCACTCTGGAAACACCATATATTTT
TRBD1	TRBV4-1	TRBJ2-4	.	CASSQGGQRQNIQYF	TGCGCCAGCAGCCAAGGGGGACAGAGGCAAAACATTCAGTACTTC
TRBD1	TRBV4-1	TRBJ1-5	.	CASSQWDRDYSNQPQHF	TGCGCCAGCAGCCAGTGGGACAGAGATTATAGCAATCAGCCCCAGCATTTT
TRBD1	TRBV4-1	TRBJ2-7	few	CASSQPGQGGDEQYF	TGCGCCAGCAGCCAGCCGGGACAGGGAGGGGACGAGCAGTACTTC
.	TRBV5-6	TRBJ1-2	.	CASSQRQIPGYTF	TGTGCCAGCAGTCAACGACAGATTCCTGGCTACACCTTC
.	TRBV2	TRBJ2-3	.	CASGDSDTQYF	TGTGCCAGCGGGGACTCAGATACGCAGTATTTT
.	TRBV6-5	TRBJ1-1	.	CASSSQARTEAFF	TGTGCCAGCAGTTCACAGGCTCGTACTGAAGCTTTCTTT
.	TRBV11-2	TRBJ2-5	few	CASRLRSLGGTRETQYF	TGTGCCAGCAGGCTAAGGTCCTTGGGTGGAACCAGGGAGACCCAGTACTTC
TRBD1	TRBV27	TRBJ2-1	.	CASRKMTGTEQFF	TGTGCCAGCAGGAAAATGACAGGGACTGAGCAGTTCTTC
.	TRBV9	TRBJ1-5	once	CASSVDPKANQPQHF	TGTGCCAGCAGCGTAGATCCCAAAGCTAATCAGCCCCAGCATTTT
.	TRBV11-3	TRBJ2-3	.	CASSQDVGDTQYF	TGTGCCAGCAGCCAAGATGTCGGAGATACGCAGTATTTT
TRBD1	TRBV18	TRBJ2-5	.	CASSPWDRGPQETQYF	TGTGCCAGCTCACCATGGGACAGGGGGCCACAAGAGACCCAGTACTTC